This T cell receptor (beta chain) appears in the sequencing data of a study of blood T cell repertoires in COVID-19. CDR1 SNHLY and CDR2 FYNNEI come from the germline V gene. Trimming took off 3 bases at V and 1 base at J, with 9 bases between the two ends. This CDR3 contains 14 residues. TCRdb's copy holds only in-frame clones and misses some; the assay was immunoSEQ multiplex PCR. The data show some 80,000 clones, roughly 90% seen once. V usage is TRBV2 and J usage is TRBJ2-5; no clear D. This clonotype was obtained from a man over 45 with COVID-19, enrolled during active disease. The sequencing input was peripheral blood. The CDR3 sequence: CASSEGSPQETQYF. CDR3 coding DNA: TGTGCCAGCAGTGAGGGCAGTCCCCAAGAGACCCAGTACTTC.